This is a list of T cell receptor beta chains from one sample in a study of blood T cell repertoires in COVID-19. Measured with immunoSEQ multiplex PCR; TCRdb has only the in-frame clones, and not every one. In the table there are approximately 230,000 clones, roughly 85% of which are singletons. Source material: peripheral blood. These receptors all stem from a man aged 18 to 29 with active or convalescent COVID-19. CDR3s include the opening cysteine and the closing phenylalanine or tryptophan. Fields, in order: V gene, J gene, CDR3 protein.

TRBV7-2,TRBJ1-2,CASSLGQSLGGYTF
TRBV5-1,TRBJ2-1,CASSPTSGTYNEQFF
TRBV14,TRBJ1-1,CASSQGQGDPEAFF
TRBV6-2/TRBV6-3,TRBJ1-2,CASSHWTGKLSANYGYTF
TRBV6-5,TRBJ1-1,CASSYSTNSNKPEAFF
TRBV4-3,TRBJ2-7,CASSQRAGAGGRSYEQYF
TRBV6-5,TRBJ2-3,CASSIIGGGTDTQYF
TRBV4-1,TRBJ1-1,CASSQETEAFF
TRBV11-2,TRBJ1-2,CASSSSTSYTF
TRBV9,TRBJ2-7,CASSAKTGTSGGAYEQYF
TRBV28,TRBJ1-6,CASSLTGFNSPLHF
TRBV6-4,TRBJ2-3,CASSELAGSTDTQYF
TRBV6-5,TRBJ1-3,CASSYGPELGDTIYF
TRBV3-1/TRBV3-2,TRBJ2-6,CASSHEPRTGRLAGGSGANVLTF
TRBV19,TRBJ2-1,CASSIGHTENEQFF
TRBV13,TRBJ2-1,CASSRTVNEQFF
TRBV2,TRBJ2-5,CASSEKTGIGETQYF
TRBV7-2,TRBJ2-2,CASSLGRSNTGELFF
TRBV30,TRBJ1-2,CAWTTTGYGYTF
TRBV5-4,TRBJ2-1,CASSVAGGGYNEQFF
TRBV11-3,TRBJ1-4,CASSPGQGIEKLFF
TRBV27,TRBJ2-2,CASSLFPGVDTGELFF
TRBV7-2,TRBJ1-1,CASSWGAGAEAFF
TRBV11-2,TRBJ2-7,CASSSPGTVAEQCF
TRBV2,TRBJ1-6,CASRSGTGLYNSPLHF
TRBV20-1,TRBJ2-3,CSASTGLAGGRIADTQYF
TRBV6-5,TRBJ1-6,CASSYLKTGNSPLHF
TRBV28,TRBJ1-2,CASSLIRTGRGYTF
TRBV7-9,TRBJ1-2,CASSMGQGSLSGYTF
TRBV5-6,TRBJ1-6,CASSLNRDSPLHF
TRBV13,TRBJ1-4,CASSIRDRGMEKLFF
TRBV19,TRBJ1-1,CASSIGGQNTEAFF
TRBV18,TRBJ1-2,CASSPPTTGVSRDGYTF
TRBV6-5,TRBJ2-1,CASSRGGAYNEQFF
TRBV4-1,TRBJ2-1,CASSQESAGGEGFYNEQFF
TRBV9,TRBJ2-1,CASSYGLAGEQFF
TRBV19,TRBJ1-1,CASTLGTGTEAFF
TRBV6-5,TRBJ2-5,CASTSTGTETQYF
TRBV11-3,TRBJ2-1,CASSFSGDYNEQFF
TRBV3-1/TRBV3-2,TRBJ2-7,CASSQDRGGLLF
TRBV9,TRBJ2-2,CASGTTQNTGELFF
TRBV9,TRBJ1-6,CASSEQGRNSPLHF
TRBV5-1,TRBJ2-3,CASSLERGRPDTQYF
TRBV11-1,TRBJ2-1,CASSPRGASYNEQFF
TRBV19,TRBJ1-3,CASSIPTGSSGNTIYF
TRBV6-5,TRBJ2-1,CASSVKPGSHEQFF
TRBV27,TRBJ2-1,CASSLAAGQGLFF
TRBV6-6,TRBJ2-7,CASRALGTLSVNEQYF
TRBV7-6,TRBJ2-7,CASSPTYEQYF